This TCR beta chain emerged from a study of CD8 T cells in ankylosing spondylitis. This clonotype turned up a few times. Its antigen is still unknown. Overall study findings and caveats: There was a TCR beta motif, made of several highly homologous variants, that appeared characteristic of ankylosing spondylitis blood. Earlier work had already found some motif variants in reactive arthritis synovial fluid and blood. Disease-linked clones reportedly concentrated significantly in matched ankylosing spondylitis synovial fluid.

V was shortened by 4 bases and J by 0 bases, with 12 bases between the two germline ends. CDR1 and CDR2 from the germline V gene are SGDLS and YYNGEE. The CDR3 consists of 15 residues. As the method for making TCR beta libraries, quantitative 5'-RACE with molecular barcodes was used. TCRdb independently ran MiXCR on the 5' RACE reads; one entry per CDR3 protein. The table has 350,000 to 450,000 distinct CDR3 sequences, 20% to 25% seen once; the top ten hold 13%. The chain joins TRBV9 to TRBJ2-3; D is undetermined. The receptor's source is a male donor with ankylosing spondylitis or in good health (not recorded which). The source material was blood, either unsorted or a sorted T cell fraction (not recorded which). This CDR3 is CASSPQRSSTDTQYF. The CDR3 region has the DNA TGTGCCAGCAGCCCTCAGCGCTCTAGCACAGATACGCAGTATTTT.